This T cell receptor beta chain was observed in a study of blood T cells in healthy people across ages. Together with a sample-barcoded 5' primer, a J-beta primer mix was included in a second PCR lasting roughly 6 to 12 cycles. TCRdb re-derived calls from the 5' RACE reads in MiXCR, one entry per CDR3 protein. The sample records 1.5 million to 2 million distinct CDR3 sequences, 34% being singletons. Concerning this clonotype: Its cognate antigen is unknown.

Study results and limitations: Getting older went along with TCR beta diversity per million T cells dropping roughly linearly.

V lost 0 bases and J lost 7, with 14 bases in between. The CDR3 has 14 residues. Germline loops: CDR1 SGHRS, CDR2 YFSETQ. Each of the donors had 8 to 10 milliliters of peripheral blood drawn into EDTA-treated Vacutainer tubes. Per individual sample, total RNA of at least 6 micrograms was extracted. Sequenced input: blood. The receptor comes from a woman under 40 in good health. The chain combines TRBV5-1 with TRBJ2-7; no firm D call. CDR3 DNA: TGCGCCAGCAGCTTGGGGTACGAGGTTGGGGAGCAGTACTTC. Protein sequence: CASSLGYEVGEQYF.